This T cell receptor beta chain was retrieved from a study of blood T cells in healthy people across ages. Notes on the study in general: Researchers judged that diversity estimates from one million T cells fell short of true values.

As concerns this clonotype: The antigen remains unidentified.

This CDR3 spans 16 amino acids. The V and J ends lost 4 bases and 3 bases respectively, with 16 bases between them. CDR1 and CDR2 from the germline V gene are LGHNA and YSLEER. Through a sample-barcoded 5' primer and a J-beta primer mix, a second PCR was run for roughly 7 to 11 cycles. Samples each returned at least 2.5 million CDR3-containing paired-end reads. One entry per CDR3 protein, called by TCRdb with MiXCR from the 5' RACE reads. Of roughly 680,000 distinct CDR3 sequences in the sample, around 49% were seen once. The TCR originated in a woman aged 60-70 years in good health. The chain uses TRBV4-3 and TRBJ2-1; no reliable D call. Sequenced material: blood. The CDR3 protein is CASSLDRTVVYNEQFF. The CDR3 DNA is TGCGCCAGCAGCCTAGACCGGACGGTGGTCTACAATGAGCAGTTCTTC.